The T cell receptor beta chain described here comes from a study of post-analysis software for immune sequencing data. Study-wide background: Recorded subtypes: relapsing-remitting, secondary progressive, progressive-relapsing; some patients unannotated. Findings of the study overall: Those samples that were prepared in the same batch co-clustered strongly by F measure. There were five or six TRBV segments more frequent in patients than controls, and TRBV5-6, TRBV5-1 and TRBV20-1 were among them. Versus controls, multiple sclerosis patients showed significantly lower diversity (normalized Chao1).

Included in the TCR beta cDNA libraries were unique molecular identifiers. There were about 1 to 10 million T cells, and about 500,000 cDNA molecules came from them. A single record per CDR3 protein comes from TCRdb applying MiXCR to the PCR reads. Of fewer than 850,000 distinct CDR3 sequences listed, approximately 30% are singletons. In regard to this clonotype: Its antigen is not identified.

V was trimmed by 4 bases and J by 7 bases, leaving 10 bases between them. Germline V lookup: CDR1 SQVTM, CDR2 ANQGSEA. The CDR3 has 11 residues. This chain connects TRBV29-1 to TRBJ2-5; D remains ambiguous. Material for sequencing was blood. This TCR came from a girl aged 5-17 years with multiple sclerosis. The CDR3 protein is CSVGPDGTQYF. In DNA form, the CDR3 reads TGCAGCGTTGGGCCGGACGGGACCCAGTACTTC.